Sequencing of this T cell receptor (beta chain) was carried out in a study of blood T cell repertoires in COVID-19 (TCRdb year 2020). For the wider study: Samples from collaborators originated in the United States, Italy and Spain and spanned both the acute and convalescent phases of COVID-19. The material from the prospective study consisted of cDNA or gDNA derived from T cells, B-cell-depleted T cells, or PBMCs. Deeply sampled blood TCRbeta repertoires from subjects exposed to, actively infected with, or recovered from COVID-19 were included in the dataset. The repertoires were made available in a free public database intended to serve as a resource for research on the immune response to SARS-CoV-2. Samples were obtained from the ongoing ImmuneRACE study (first 160 participants) and from 1,000 to 1,500 subjects provided by 6 global collaborators. A de-identified subject ID, COVID-19 status, age in years and sex were almost always included in the sample metadata. HLA class I and class II types, where available, came from metadata supplied by the sample provider rather than from assay-based typing.

TCRbeta CDR3 regions were amplified from genomic DNA using the immunoSEQ Assay, a bias-controlled multiplex PCR. In the source study's methods: The number of nucleated cells in each sample was estimated by amplification of reference gene primers within the assay. To quantify the absolute abundance of each unique TCRbeta CDR3 rearrangement, sequence reads were collapsed and filtered. For each sample, productive Simpson clonality was calculated as the square root of Simpson's diversity index across productive rearrangements. What TCRdb holds here is the immuneACCESS table cut down to in-frame rearrangements. Part of the clones is not present; checked against another copy, under half of the missing clones reflect an unresolved V gene, and the others are unexplained. V, J and clone size are taken as reported in that table, and D and trimming were inferred from the DNA itself. Across this sample there are under 250,000 clones, with just under 90% seen only once. The top ten clones comprise less than 3% of the sample.

In regard to this clone: This receptor's antigen is unknown. Base quality data are lacking; no much larger clone is found one base away.

One collaborating source in Seattle enrolled patients during active infection and followed them longitudinally through the course of disease. Collaborating institutions collected whole blood in K2EDTA tubes following their own protocols. For TCRbeta analysis, collaborators shipped samples in one of three forms: frozen whole blood, isolated PBMCs, or DNA extracted from either of those sample types. Counted from cysteine to phenylalanine, this CDR3 has 15 amino acids. The sequence is cut down to CDR3 DNA, 45 bases in frame from base 1. CDR1 and CDR2 were assigned from the germline V gene as MNHEY and SVGEGT. Deletion took 2 bases off V and 2 bases off J, with a span of 10 bases between the germline ends. Overall study outcomes, separate from this receptor: How much clinical and demographic metadata was included differed by source and by participant, and the metadata was provided uncurated.

The V and J genes are TRBV6-2 or TRBV6-3 and TRBJ2-1; the D region possibly corresponds to TRBD2 (6 bases align). The TCR originated in a young man with COVID-19, enrolled during active disease. Sequencing input: peripheral blood. The CDR3 is CASSYEAGPYNEQFF. The base sequence is TGTGCCAGCAGTTACGAGGCGGGACCCTACAATGAGCAGTTCTTC.